Below, one TCR beta chain is given with its context. Methods used by the authors: Reference gene primer amplification gave nucleated cell count estimates. The data were produced by immunoSEQ multiplex PCR, yet TCRdb's version contains in-frame clones alone and is incomplete. V, J and clone size were drawn from that table, and D and trimming were deduced from the DNA. The sample contains roughly 100,000 clones, approximately 86% of which appear only once. These data originate in a study of blood T cell repertoires in COVID-19. Study-wide context: The United States, Italy and Spain provided the acute and convalescent COVID-19 samples. Nucleic acid was either cDNA or gDNA, and it came from T cells, B-cell-depleted T cells, or PBMCs.

The CDR3 runs 14 residues. In germline, CDR1 is MDHEN, CDR2 SYDVKM. V dropped 7 bases and J dropped 4 bases, with 14 bases sitting between them. This chain links TRBV28 with TRBJ1-5, with D possibly being TRBD1 (6 bases). Sequencing was done on a sample of peripheral blood. The TCR originated in a middle-aged man with active or convalescent COVID-19. The CDR3 region is CASNAGTLNQPQHF. The CDR3 region has the DNA TGTGCCAGCAACGCCGGGACACTAAATCAGCCCCAGCATTTT.